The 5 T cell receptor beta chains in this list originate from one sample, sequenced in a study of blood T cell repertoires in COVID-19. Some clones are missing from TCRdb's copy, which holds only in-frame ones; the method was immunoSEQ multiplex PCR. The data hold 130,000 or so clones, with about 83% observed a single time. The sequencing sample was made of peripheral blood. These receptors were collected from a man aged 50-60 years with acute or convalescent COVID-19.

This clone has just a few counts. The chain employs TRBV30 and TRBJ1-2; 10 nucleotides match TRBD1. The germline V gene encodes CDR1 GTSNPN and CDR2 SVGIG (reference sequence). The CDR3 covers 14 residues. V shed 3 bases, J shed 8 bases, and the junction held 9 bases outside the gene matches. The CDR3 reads CAWSRDRGRQGYTF. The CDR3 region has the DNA TGTGCCTGGAGCCGGGACAGGGGTAGGCAAGGCTACACCTTC.

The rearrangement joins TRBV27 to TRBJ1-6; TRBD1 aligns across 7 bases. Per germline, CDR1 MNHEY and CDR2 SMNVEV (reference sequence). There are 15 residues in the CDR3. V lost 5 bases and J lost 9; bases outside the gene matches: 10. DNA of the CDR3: TGTGCCAGCAGTCTCACATTAGGGGGCGGTTCACCCCTCCACTTT. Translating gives CASSLTLGGGSPLHF.

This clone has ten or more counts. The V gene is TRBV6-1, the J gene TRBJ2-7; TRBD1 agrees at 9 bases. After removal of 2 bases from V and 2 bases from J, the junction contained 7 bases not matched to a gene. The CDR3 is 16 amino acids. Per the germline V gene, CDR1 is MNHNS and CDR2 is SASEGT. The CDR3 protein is CASSENRGQGTYEQYV. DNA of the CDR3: TGTGCCAGCAGTGAAAACCGGGGACAGGGCACCTACGAGCAGTACGTC.

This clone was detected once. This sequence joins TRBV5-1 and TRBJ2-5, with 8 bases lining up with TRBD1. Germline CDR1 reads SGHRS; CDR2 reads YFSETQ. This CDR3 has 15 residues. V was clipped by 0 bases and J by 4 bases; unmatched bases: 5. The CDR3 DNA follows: TGCGCCAGCAGCTTGGTGGACAGGGATGGAGAGACCCAGTACTTC. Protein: CASSLVDRDGETQYF.

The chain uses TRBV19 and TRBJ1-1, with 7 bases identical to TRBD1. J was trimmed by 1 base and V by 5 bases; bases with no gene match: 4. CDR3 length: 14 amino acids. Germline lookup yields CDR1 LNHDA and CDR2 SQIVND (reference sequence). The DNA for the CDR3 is TGTGCCAGTAGTTGGAAGGGGGCGAACACTGAAGCTTTCTTT. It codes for CASSWKGANTEAFF.